Listed here are 24 T cell receptor beta chains from one sample, sequenced in a study of blood T cell repertoires in COVID-19. The repertoire was sequenced with immunoSEQ multiplex PCR; TCRdb's copy has only in-frame clones and lacks some. The sample gives under 300,000 clones, roughly 89% of which show up once; about 1.7% is in the top ten. Sequences were obtained from PBMCs or T cells enriched from blood (not recorded which). The receptors here all came from a woman aged 40 to 55 who had recovered from COVID-19.

The V call is TRBV27, the J call TRBJ2-2; 7 positions match TRBD1. The CDR3 extends over 17 amino acids. Losses at the gene ends were 6 bases for V and 5 bases for J; bases not matched to a gene: 15. The germline V gene encodes CDR1 MNHEY and CDR2 SMNVEV (reference sequence). This CDR3 is CASSLFVGDSKTGELFF. In nucleotides, the CDR3 is TGTGCCAGCAGCCTTTTTGTCGGGGACAGCAAGACCGGGGAGCTGTTTTTT.

The rearrangement uses TRBV4-3 and TRBJ1-4; D not resolved. CDR1 and CDR2 from the germline V gene are LGHNA and YSLEER. V lost 0 bases and J 5 bases, leaving 10 bases between the germline ends. CDR3 length: 15 amino acids. This chain's CDR3 is CASSQDKQENEKLFF. The CDR3 DNA is TGCGCCAGCAGCCAAGATAAGCAGGAAAATGAAAAACTGTTTTTT.

J is TRBJ1-4 and V is TRBV2, with 9 positions matching TRBD1. Germline lookup yields CDR1 SNHLY and CDR2 FYNNEI. Trimming at V came to 5 bases and at J to 7 bases, leaving 5 bases not matched to a gene. The CDR3 totals 14 residues. The DNA for the CDR3 is TGTGCCAGCAGTATACAGGGGGCGGGTGAAAAACTGTTTTTT. Translation gives CASSIQGAGEKLFF.

In this sample, this clone turned up once. The chain is built from TRBV7-3 and TRBJ1-2; TRBD1 aligns across 11 bases. Germline V CDR1 and CDR2: SGHTA, FQGTGA. The CDR3 contains 17 residues. Germline trimming cut 3 bases from V and 1 base from J; bases unmatched to any gene: 7. The CDR3 sequence: CASSFKGTGGLNYGYTF. CDR3 sequence (DNA): TGTGCCAGCAGCTTTAAGGGGACAGGGGGACTTAACTATGGCTACACCTTC.

The chain has TRBV18 and TRBJ1-1; 7 bases match TRBD1. The V gene end was trimmed by 8 bases and the J gene end by 4 bases; junction bases not matched to a gene: 16. Germline CDR1 and CDR2: KGHSH and LQKENI. This CDR3 comprises 16 residues. The CDR3 protein is CASLYTTGTVGTEAFF. DNA for the CDR3: TGTGCCAGCCTGTATACGACAGGGACAGTTGGCACTGAAGCTTTCTTT.

The gene calls are TRBV5-1 and TRBJ2-1, with 10 bases identical to TRBD2. The CDR3 spans 15 residues. V dropped 4 bases and J dropped 4; count of bases not matched to a gene: 5. Looked up from germline, CDR1 is SGHRS and CDR2 is YFSETQ. CDR3 loop: CASSIGLADYNEQFF. As DNA, the CDR3 is TGCGCCAGCAGCATTGGACTAGCGGATTACAATGAGCAGTTCTTC.

The chain recombines TRBV7-9 with TRBJ1-2; 8 bases match TRBD1. This CDR3 comprises 14 residues. The germline gives CDR1 SEHNR, CDR2 FQNEAQ (reference sequence). Trimming took 5 bases from V and 3 from J; bases not matched to a gene: 5. The CDR3 spells CASSRGQAYYGYTF. CDR3 bases: TGTGCCAGCAGCAGGGGACAGGCGTACTATGGCTACACCTTC.

The chain employs TRBV7-2 and TRBJ1-1; 10 bases line up with TRBD1. V lost 5 bases and J lost 4; bases outside the gene matches: 13. In germline, CDR1 is SGHTA, CDR2 FQGNSA. The CDR3 is 17 residues long. Here the CDR3 DNA reads TGTGCCAGCAGCACGGCGACAGGGGGCCCTATAGGCACTGAAGCTTTCTTT. This translates into CASSTATGGPIGTEAFF.

The chain couples TRBV5-1 to TRBJ1-1, with 9 bases lining up with TRBD1. This CDR3 spans 14 amino acids. V lost 5 bases to trimming and J lost 5 bases; unmatched junction nucleotides: 7. The germline CDR1 and CDR2 sequences are SGHRS and YFSETQ. CDR3 coding DNA: TGCGCCAGCAGAACAGGGACAGGGAAGACTGAAGCTTTCTTT. This translates into CASRTGTGKTEAFF.

The chain uses TRBV19 and TRBJ1-2; D not certain. Germline V lookup: CDR1 LNHDA, CDR2 SQIVND (reference sequence). There are 13 residues in the CDR3. With 6 bases removed from V and 5 bases from J, the gap between germline ends came to 13 bases. This CDR3 is CASSRSDRYGYTF. Here the CDR3 DNA reads TGTGCCAGTAGCAGGTCCGATCGATATGGCTACACCTTC.

J is TRBJ2-5 and V is TRBV4-1, with D maybe TRBD2 (5 bases). The CDR3 runs to 16 residues. Trimming cost V 7 bases and J 2 bases, with 20 bases left between them. Looked up from germline, CDR1 is MGHRA and CDR2 is YSYEKL. The CDR3 DNA reads as TGCGCCAGCAAGGGTGCGCCGGGATCTCCACAAGAGACCCAGTACTTC. Translated, it gives CASKGAPGSPQETQYF.

The gene calls are TRBV19 and TRBJ1-2; 9 bases are a match to TRBD1. The CDR3 contains 18 residues. V lost 0 bases to trimming and J lost 2 bases; unmatched junction nucleotides: 10. CDR1 is LNHDA, CDR2 SQIVND, per germline (reference sequence). This CDR3 reads CASSIDFGTGQGNYGYTF. The CDR3 DNA sequence: TGTGCCAGTAGTATAGACTTCGGTACCGGACAGGGGAACTATGGCTACACCTTC.

This chain connects TRBV6-2 or TRBV6-3 to TRBJ1-1; D ambiguous. V lost 2 bases and J lost 6, with 7 bases in between. The CDR3 has 12 amino acids. The germline V gene has CDR1 MNHEY and CDR2 SVGEGT. This chain's CDR3 is CASSYEGPEAFF. The CDR3 coding sequence is TGTGCCAGCAGTTACGAGGGCCCTGAAGCTTTCTTT.

The rearrangement joins TRBV5-1 to TRBJ2-7, with 9 nucleotides matching TRBD2. V was clipped by 3 bases and J by 7 bases; unmatched bases: 14. The CDR3 has 16 amino acids. The V gene's germline CDR1 is SGHRS and CDR2 YFSETQ. CDR3 sequence reads: CASSSGGRDLTREQYF. CDR3 nucleotides: TGCGCCAGCAGCTCTGGCGGGAGGGACTTAACGCGGGAGCAGTACTTC.

The DNA for the CDR3 is TGCGCCAGCAGCTTGTCACTAGCGGGGGGGCTGGAGACCCAGTACTTC. Its translation: CASSLSLAGGLETQYF. The chain joins TRBV5-1 to TRBJ2-5, with 13 bases that match TRBD2. The V gene end was trimmed by 1 base and the J gene end by 5 bases; junction bases not matched to a gene: 5. Germline V gives CDR1 SGHRS, CDR2 YFSETQ. The CDR3 loop spans 16 amino acids.

The rearrangement joins TRBV28 to TRBJ2-1, with a tentative D call TRBD2 (6 bases). CDR3 size: 14 residues. Trimming shortened V by 3 bases and J by 8 bases, and 14 bases separated the two germline ends. Germline V gives CDR1 MDHEN, CDR2 SYDVKM. The CDR3 sequence: CASSLAGGLDEQFF. CDR3 sequence (DNA): TGTGCCAGCAGTTTGGCCGGGGGTCTGGATGAGCAGTTCTTC.

The genes are TRBV29-1 and TRBJ1-5; the match to TRBD1 covers 9 bases. Germline V gene lookup returns CDR1 SQVTM and CDR2 ANQGSEA. This CDR3 is 13 amino acids long. With V trimmed by 6 bases and J by 7 bases, 7 bases remained unmatched. The CDR3 is CSVVTGGGQPQHF. CDR3 in DNA: TGCAGCGTCGTTACAGGGGGCGGACAGCCCCAGCATTTT.

This clone was detected once. The chain joins TRBV5-6 to TRBJ2-2; D possibly corresponds to TRBD1 (6 bases). The germline V and J ends were trimmed by 1 base and 5 bases, with 15 bases remaining between them. Germline V gene lookup returns CDR1 SGHDT and CDR2 YYEEEE. This CDR3 contains 16 residues. The CDR3 loop is CASSLFGGPGTGELFF. The CDR3 region has the DNA TGTGCCAGCAGCTTGTTTGGGGGCCCGGGAACCGGGGAGCTGTTTTTT. The full variable domain, its missing parts supplied by reference TRBV5-6 and TRBJ2-2, is DAGVTQSPTHLIKTRGQQVTLRCSPKSGHDTVSWYQQALGQGPQFIFQYYEEEERQRGNFPDRFSGHQFPNYSSELNVNALLLGDSALYLCASSLFGGPGTGELFFGEGSRLTVL.

Concerning this clone: Other DNA sequences of this sample code for an identical CDR3. The genes are TRBV5-1 and TRBJ2-5; 7 nucleotides match TRBD1. Germline trimming cut 2 bases from V and 4 bases from J; bases unmatched to any gene: 5. The CDR3 consists of 14 residues. Germline V gene sequence: CDR1 SGHRS, CDR2 YFSETQ. The CDR3 sequence: CASSFRQGGETQYF. CDR3 nucleotides: TGCGCCAGCAGCTTCAGACAGGGTGGAGAGACCCAGTACTTC. The variable domain in full, with the rest retrieved from reference TRBV5-1 and TRBJ2-5, is KAGVTQTPRYLIKTRGQQVTLSCSPISGHRSVSWYQQTPGQGLQFLFEYFSETQRNKGNFPGRFSGRQFSNSRSEMNVSTLELGDSALYLCASSFRQGGETQYFGPGTRLLVL.

The chain recombines TRBV6-2 or TRBV6-3 with TRBJ1-2; TRBD1 agrees at 9 bases. The CDR3 has 15 residues. Germline V CDR1 and CDR2: MNHEY, SVGEGT. The trim removed 6 bases at V and 8 bases at J, leaving 13 bases unmatched. The CDR3 here is CASSETGGRLGGYTF. DNA of the CDR3: TGTGCCAGCAGCGAGACAGGGGGTCGGCTCGGCGGCTACACCTTC.

The chain joins TRBV5-4 to TRBJ2-7; 11 bases fit TRBD2. The V gene end was trimmed by 1 base and the J gene end by 0 bases; junction bases not matched to a gene: 6. Germline CDR1 is SGHNT and CDR2 is YYREEE (reference sequence). CDR3 size: 17 residues. DNA for the CDR3: TGTGCCAGCAGCTTGTTGGGACTAGCGGCGATCTCCTACGAGCAGTACTTC. Translation: CASSLLGLAAISYEQYF.

This chain links TRBV9 with TRBJ1-1; 9 positions agree with TRBD1. Germline CDR1 reads SGDLS; CDR2 reads YYNGEE. This CDR3 is built from 15 residues. J was trimmed by 4 bases and V by 7 bases; bases with no gene match: 11. As DNA, the CDR3 is TGTGCCAGCGCGATAACCGGGACAGGGCTCACTGAAGCTTTCTTT. Protein sequence: CASAITGTGLTEAFF.

The chain recombines TRBV3-1 (or the pseudogene TRBV3-2) with TRBJ2-1, with TRBD2 identical over 15 bases. The CDR3 contains 17 residues. Trimming took 8 bases from V and 0 from J; bases not matched to a gene: 5. Germline V lookup: CDR1 LGHDT, CDR2 YNNKEL (reference sequence). Here the CDR3 reads CASQGTSGRRSYNEQFF. For the CDR3, the DNA is TGTGCCAGCCAGGGGACTAGCGGGAGGCGCTCCTACAATGAGCAGTTCTTC.

The J gene is TRBJ1-3, the V gene TRBV29-1, with D possibly being TRBD1 (5 bases). Germline values: CDR1 SQVTM, CDR2 ANQGSEA. Deletions cut 4 bases from V and 4 bases from J, with 17 bases between. The CDR3 is made up of 15 amino acids. The DNA of the CDR3 is TGCAGCGTTGGAGTGGGGCAGGGTCAAGGAAACACCATATATTTT. Protein sequence: CSVGVGQGQGNTIYF.